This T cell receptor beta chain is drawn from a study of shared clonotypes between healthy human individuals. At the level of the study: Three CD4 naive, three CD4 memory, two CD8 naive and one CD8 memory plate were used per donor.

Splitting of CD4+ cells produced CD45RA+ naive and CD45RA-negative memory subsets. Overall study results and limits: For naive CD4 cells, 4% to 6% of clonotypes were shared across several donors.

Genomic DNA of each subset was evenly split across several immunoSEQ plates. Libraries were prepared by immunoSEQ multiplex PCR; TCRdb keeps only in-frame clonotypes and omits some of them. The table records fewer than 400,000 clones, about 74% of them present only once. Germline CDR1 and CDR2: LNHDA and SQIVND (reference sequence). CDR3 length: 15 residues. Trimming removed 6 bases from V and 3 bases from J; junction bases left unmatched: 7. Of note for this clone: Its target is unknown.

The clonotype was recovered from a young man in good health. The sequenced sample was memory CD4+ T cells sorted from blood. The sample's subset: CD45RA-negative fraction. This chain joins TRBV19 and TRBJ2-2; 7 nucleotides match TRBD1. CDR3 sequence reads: CASRFPGQHTGELFF. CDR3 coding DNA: TGTGCCAGTAGGTTTCCGGGACAGCACACCGGGGAGCTGTTTTTT.